These 32 T cell receptor beta chains were all obtained from the same sample, sequenced in a study of blood T cell repertoires in COVID-19. The assay was immunoSEQ multiplex PCR, and TCRdb's table has in-frame clones only and misses some. The sample lists about 160,000 clones; around 81% were seen once. Specimen: PBMCs or T cells enriched from blood (not recorded which). The receptor source for this set is a man aged 40-55 years who had recovered from COVID-19.

The chain employs TRBV2 and TRBJ2-5; 7 bases fit TRBD1. CDR3 size: 14 residues. Germline V CDR1 and CDR2: SNHLY, FYNNEI. V lost 7 bases and J lost 2; bases outside the gene matches: 7. The CDR3 loop is CASTENRGQETQYF. The CDR3 DNA is TGTGCCAGCACCGAAAACAGGGGACAAGAGACCCAGTACTTC.

This clone was seen a handful of times. The rearrangement links TRBV13 to TRBJ1-1, with D unclear. Germline V gives CDR1 PRHDT, CDR2 FYEKMQ (reference sequence). V shed 6 bases and J shed 0 bases, with 17 bases lying between them. The CDR3 spans 16 residues. The CDR3 DNA reads TGTGCCAGCAGTTATTCAGAGGAGGGCATGAACACTGAAGCTTTCTTT. Residues: CASSYSEEGMNTEAFF.

This chain links TRBV5-6 with TRBJ1-1; D might be TRBD1 (5 bases). The V gene's germline CDR1 is SGHDT and CDR2 YYEEEE. Trimming removed 2 bases at V and 4 bases at J, with 12 bases between. This CDR3 has 14 residues. The CDR3 is CASSFTGTGTEAFF. In DNA form, the CDR3 reads TGTGCCAGCAGCTTCACAGGTACCGGCACTGAAGCTTTCTTT. The complete variable domain, with remaining parts taken from reference TRBV5-6 and TRBJ1-1, reads DAGVTQSPTHLIKTRGQQVTLRCSPKSGHDTVSWYQQALGQGPQFIFQYYEEEERQRGNFPDRFSGHQFPNYSSELNVNALLLGDSALYLCASSFTGTGTEAFFGQGTRLTVV.

The CDR3 bases are TGTGCCAGCAGTGAGCGGGGGAGGAGGGTAGATACGCAGTATTTT. Amino acid sequence: CASSERGRRVDTQYF. The rearrangement joins TRBV6-1 to TRBJ2-3; 7 nucleotides match TRBD2. This CDR3 has 15 amino acids. V trimming: 3 bases; J trimming: 5 bases; junction bases outside the gene matches: 8. Germline V gene lookup returns CDR1 MNHNS and CDR2 SASEGT.

The rearrangement joins TRBV9 to TRBJ2-3, with 8 bases identical to TRBD1. Germline V gives CDR1 SGDLS, CDR2 YYNGEE. The V gene end was trimmed by 0 bases and the J gene end by 6 bases; junction bases not matched to a gene: 6. The CDR3 contains 15 residues. The CDR3 is CASSVGDRGTDTQYF. The CDR3 nucleotides are TGTGCCAGCAGCGTAGGTGACAGGGGAACGGATACGCAGTATTTT.

The chain combines TRBV30 with TRBJ1-4; 10 nucleotides agree with TRBD1. The J segment lost 6 bases and the V segment lost 2 bases, leaving 3 bases of the junction unmatched. Germline CDR1 GTSNPN, CDR2 SVGIG (reference sequence). There are 14 residues in the CDR3. In nucleotides, the CDR3 is TGTGCCTGGAGTCCCGGGACAGGGGATGAAAAACTGTTTTTT. Encoded protein: CAWSPGTGDEKLFF.

CDR3 coding DNA: TGTGCCAGCAGCCTCAGTCTGACCGCGCAGGAACTGTTTTTT. This encodes CASSLSLTAQELFF. The rearrangement uses TRBV6-5 and TRBJ1-4, with D uncertain. The V end lost 6 bases, the J end lost 12 bases, and 20 bases lay between the germline ends. This CDR3 has 14 amino acids. Germline V lookup: CDR1 MNHEY, CDR2 SVGAGI.

This sequence joins TRBV5-1 and TRBJ1-4; weak D call: TRBD1 (5 bases). The CDR3 loop spans 16 amino acids. V was clipped by 3 bases and J by 6 bases, with 18 bases between them. Germline V gene data show CDR1 as SGHRS and CDR2 as YFSETQ. The CDR3 DNA follows: TGCGCCAGCAGCTCCCGGCCTGCGGGGGATGATGAAAAACTGTTTTTT. Amino acids: CASSSRPAGDDEKLFF.

The V call is TRBV5-8, the J call TRBJ2-5; 12 nucleotides match TRBD2. The V segment lost 4 bases and the J segment 2 bases; nucleotides outside the gene matches: 3. This CDR3 comprises 15 residues. Germline V gene sequence: CDR1 SGHTS, CDR2 YDEGEE. The CDR3 reads CASSTGLAGQETQYF. The DNA for the CDR3 is TGTGCCAGCAGCACAGGACTAGCGGGGCAAGAGACCCAGTACTTC.

Only a few counts were recorded for this clone. The rearrangement links TRBV19 to TRBJ1-5; 8 bases are shared with TRBD1. The CDR3 extends over 16 amino acids. The junction had 12 bases not matched to a gene; V was cut back by 4 bases and J by 7 bases. Germline lookup yields CDR1 LNHDA and CDR2 SQIVND (reference sequence). The CDR3 DNA follows: TGTGCCAGTAGTAACCTGGGCAGGGGGCTAGGGCAGCCCCAGCATTTT. It translates to CASSNLGRGLGQPQHF.

This chain joins TRBV6-5 and TRBJ1-2, with a tentative D call TRBD1 (6 bases). The V end was cut by 0 bases, the J end by 4 bases, with 9 bases between. The CDR3 covers 14 residues. Germline V gene data show CDR1 as MNHEY and CDR2 as SVGAGI. The CDR3 here is CASSYSGQLYGYTF. For the CDR3, the DNA is TGTGCCAGCAGTTACTCCGGACAGCTCTATGGCTACACCTTC.

This clone was counted only a few times. The V call is TRBV5-6, the J call TRBJ1-1, with 7 bases fitting TRBD1. CDR3 size: 16 residues. V was clipped by 0 bases and J by 1 base; unmatched bases: 6. Germline V gene lookup returns CDR1 SGHDT and CDR2 YYEEEE. In DNA, the CDR3 is TGTGCCAGCAGCTTGGAACAGGGGCGGGGGAACACTGAAGCTTTCTTT. Translation gives CASSLEQGRGNTEAFF.

The chain joins TRBV19 to TRBJ1-5, with a weak D call TRBD1 (5 bases). CDR1 is LNHDA and CDR2 is SQIVND in the germline V gene (reference sequence). The CDR3 covers 17 residues. V was shortened by 6 bases and J by 0 bases, with 18 bases between the two germline ends. In nucleotides, the CDR3 is TGTGCCAGTAGGCCTTGGGCGGACAACTATAGCAATCAGCCCCAGCATTTT. The encoded protein is CASRPWADNYSNQPQHF. The full variable domain, with the rest looked up from reference TRBV19 and TRBJ1-5, is DGGITQSPKYLFRKEGQNVTLSCEQNLNHDAMYWYRQDPGQGLRLIYYSQIVNDFQKGDIAEGYSVSREKKESFPLTVTSAQKNPTAFYLCASRPWADNYSNQPQHFGDGTRLSIL.

V gene TRBV30 combines with J gene TRBJ1-5; the match to TRBD1 covers 8 bases. The germline V gene has CDR1 GTSNPN and CDR2 SVGIG (reference sequence). This CDR3 contains 15 residues. V was pared by 5 bases and J by 2 bases, with 8 bases of the junction left unmatched. CDR3 sequence: CAWDGQGWGNQPQHF. The CDR3 DNA reads as TGTGCCTGGGACGGACAGGGTTGGGGCAATCAGCCCCAGCATTTT.

V is TRBV2 and J is TRBJ2-7; possibly TRBD1 for D (6 bases). CDR1 is SNHLY and CDR2 is FYNNEI in the germline V gene. The CDR3 is 13 residues long. V was clipped by 8 bases and J by 3 bases, with 14 bases between them. DNA for the CDR3: TGTGCCAGCGCCCTGAGGGGGAACTACGAGCAGTACGTC. Its protein is CASALRGNYEQYV.

V gene TRBV19 combines with J gene TRBJ1-2; D may be TRBD1 (6 bases). CDR3 length: 17 residues. The germline V and J ends were trimmed by 3 bases and 3 bases, with 20 bases remaining between them. Germline V lookup: CDR1 LNHDA, CDR2 SQIVND (reference sequence). CDR3 in amino acids: CASSIFDFPNRDYGYTF. The CDR3 DNA reads as TGTGCCAGTAGTATCTTTGATTTCCCGAACAGGGACTATGGCTACACCTTC.

V usage is TRBV21-1 and J usage is TRBJ2-1; the D call of TRBD1 is as the table states it, not checked on the DNA. TRBV21-1 is labeled a pseudogene. The CDR3 sequence is 17 residues long. DNA of the CDR3: TGTGCCAGCAGCAAAGCTGGAGGACAGGGGTTCAACAATGAGCAGTTCTTC. Amino acids: CASSKAGGQGFNNEQFF.

J is TRBJ1-3 and V is TRBV19; D unclear. Deletions cut 7 bases from V and 1 base from J, with 14 bases between. Germline V CDR1 and CDR2: LNHDA, SQIVND (reference sequence). The CDR3 covers 15 residues. CDR3 sequence: CASIGQVDSGNTIYF. DNA of the CDR3: TGTGCCAGTATTGGGCAGGTAGATTCTGGAAACACCATATATTTT.

The chain is built from TRBV29-1 and TRBJ1-4; D is uncertain. Trimming left V 7 bases short and J 8 bases short, with 14 bases between. Germline V gene data show CDR1 as SQVTM and CDR2 as ANQGSEA. This CDR3 is built from 12 residues. Written as DNA, the CDR3 is TGCAGCGGCGGACTTCAGGAGGAAAAACTGTTTTTT. As protein: CSGGLQEEKLFF.

The chain couples TRBV4-1 to TRBJ1-2; D possibly corresponds to TRBD1 (5 bases). Trimming pared 7 bases from V and 3 bases from J, leaving 15 bases between. This CDR3 comprises 14 residues. Germline CDR1 is MGHRA and CDR2 is YSYEKL. Here the CDR3 reads CASNPTGEYYGYTF. CDR3 in DNA: TGCGCCAGCAACCCGACGGGGGAGTACTATGGCTACACCTTC.

The gene calls are TRBV20-1 and TRBJ2-7, with TRBD1 matching 8 bases. In germline, CDR1 is DFQATT, CDR2 SNEGSKA (reference sequence). Trimming took 3 bases from V and 6 from J; bases not matched to a gene: 10. The CDR3 is 14 amino acids. The CDR3 protein is CSASIGQGFGEQYV. CDR3 in DNA: TGCAGTGCTAGTATCGGACAGGGTTTCGGCGAGCAGTACGTC.

This clone has a handful of counts. V and J are TRBV15 and TRBJ1-4; TRBD1 is a possible D gene (5 bases). V was cut by 3 bases and J by 0 bases, with 11 bases left in between. From germline, CDR1 is LNHNV and CDR2 YYDKDF (reference sequence). The CDR3 runs to 16 residues. CDR3 DNA: TGTGCCACCAGCAGGGGTACAGGTCCAACTAATGAAAAACTGTTTTTT. Amino acids: CATSRGTGPTNEKLFF.

This clone was seen a few times. CDR3 DNA: TGCAGCGTCTCTTACAGGGAAGGAACTGAAGCTTTCTTT. It is translated as CSVSYREGTEAFF. This rearrangement joins TRBV29-1 to TRBJ1-1, with D perhaps TRBD1 (6 bases). The CDR3 totals 13 residues. The germline CDR1 and CDR2 sequences are SQVTM and ANQGSEA. The V gene lost 6 bases and the J gene lost 5 bases, with 16 bases spanning the gap.

The chain has TRBV5-1 and TRBJ2-5, with D perhaps matching TRBD2 (6 bases). This CDR3 region has 15 residues. V shed 6 bases and J shed 4 bases, with 19 bases lying between them. Germline CDR1 reads SGHRS; CDR2 reads YFSETQ. The DNA of the CDR3 is TGCGCCAGCACCCTAGGAGGGAACAACGCAGAGACCCAGTACTTC. It encodes CASTLGGNNAETQYF.

The chain has TRBV24-1 and TRBJ1-2; no definite D call. V dropped 7 bases and J dropped 8 bases, with 13 bases sitting between them. Germline CDR1 is KGHDR and CDR2 is SFDVKD. This CDR3 comprises 12 residues. The CDR3 DNA reads as TGTGCCACCAGCGACATCTGGGCGGGCTACACCTTC. This gives the protein CATSDIWAGYTF.

In its sample, this clone was seen a few times. This rearrangement joins TRBV10-1 to TRBJ2-2; TRBD2 is a possible D gene (6 bases). Germline CDR1 reads WNHNN; CDR2 reads SYGVQD (reference sequence). The CDR3 runs to 16 residues. V was shortened by 3 bases and J by 2 bases, with 13 bases between the two germline ends. CDR3 residues: CASSELEGPNTGELFF. The CDR3 bases are TGCGCCAGCAGTGAACTGGAGGGACCAAACACCGGGGAGCTGTTTTTT.

The gene calls are TRBV2 and TRBJ1-6, with a tentative D call TRBD1 (6 bases). The length of the CDR3 is 12 residues. Trimming removed 4 bases from V and 10 bases from J, with 8 bases in between. Germline loops: CDR1 SNHLY, CDR2 FYNNEI. The CDR3 loop is CASSAGASPLHF. DNA of the CDR3: TGTGCCAGCAGTGCAGGGGCCTCACCCCTCCACTTT.

This clone was found once. V gene TRBV5-1 combines with J gene TRBJ2-5; D is unresolved. This CDR3 spans 15 amino acids. Germline V lookup: CDR1 SGHRS, CDR2 YFSETQ. Trimming cost V 2 bases and J 2 bases, with 13 bases left between them. In DNA, the CDR3 is TGCGCCAGCAGCTTAATCTCCAGCGCTCAAGAGACCCAGTACTTC. As protein: CASSLISSAQETQYF.

V and J are TRBV5-1 and TRBJ2-3, with TRBD2 matching over 8 bases. In germline, CDR1 is SGHRS, CDR2 YFSETQ. The CDR3 has 15 amino acids. V was pared by 5 bases and J by 5 bases, with 10 bases of the junction left unmatched. CDR3 DNA sequence: TGCGCCAGCAGGGAGTACGGGGGGGCCGTAGATACGCAGTATTTT. Residues: CASREYGGAVDTQYF.

V gene TRBV30 combines with J gene TRBJ1-4; TRBD1 agrees at 7 bases. Germline values: CDR1 GTSNPN, CDR2 SVGIG (reference sequence). This CDR3 is built from 14 residues. V lost 0 bases and J lost 7; bases outside the gene matches: 5. CDR3 DNA sequence: TGTGCCTGGAGTGTAGACAGGGTCAGTGAAAAACTGTTTTTT. Translation: CAWSVDRVSEKLFF.

V and J are TRBV6-5 and TRBJ1-2, with TRBD1 matching 7 bases. J gave up 3 bases and V 5 bases, and 6 bases lay outside the gene matches. Germline V gene data show CDR1 as MNHEY and CDR2 as SVGAGI. The CDR3 totals 14 residues. CDR3 protein: CASSNGGTDYGYTF. CDR3 nucleotide sequence: TGTGCCAGCAGTAACGGCGGGACAGACTATGGCTACACCTTC.

The CDR3 spells CASSTYGGGTDTQYF. In DNA form, the CDR3 reads TGTGCCAGCAGCACCTACGGCGGTGGCACAGATACGCAGTATTTT. This chain uses TRBV7-2 with TRBJ2-3; no clear D. Germline V lookup: CDR1 SGHTA, CDR2 FQGNSA. The CDR3 covers 15 residues. The ends were cut back, 5 bases at V and 1 base at J, with 13 bases in the middle. Variable domain in full (rest from reference TRBV7-2 and TRBJ2-3): GAGVSQSPSNKVTEKGKDVELRCDPISGHTALYWYRQSLGQGLEFLIYFQGNSAPDKSGLPSDRFSAERTGGSVSTLTIQRTQQEDSAVYLCASSTYGGGTDTQYFGPGTRLTVL.